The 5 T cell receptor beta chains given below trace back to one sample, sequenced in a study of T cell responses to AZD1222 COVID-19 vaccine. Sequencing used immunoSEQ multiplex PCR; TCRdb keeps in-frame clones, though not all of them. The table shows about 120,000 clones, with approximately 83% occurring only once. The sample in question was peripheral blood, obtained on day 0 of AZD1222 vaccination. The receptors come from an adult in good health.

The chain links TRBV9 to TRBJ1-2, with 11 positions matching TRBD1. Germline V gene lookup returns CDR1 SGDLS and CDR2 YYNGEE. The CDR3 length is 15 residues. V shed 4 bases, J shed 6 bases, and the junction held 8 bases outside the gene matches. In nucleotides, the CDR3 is TGTGCCAGCAGCCCATGGGACAGGGGGGGTCATGGCTACACCTTC. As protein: CASSPWDRGGHGYTF.

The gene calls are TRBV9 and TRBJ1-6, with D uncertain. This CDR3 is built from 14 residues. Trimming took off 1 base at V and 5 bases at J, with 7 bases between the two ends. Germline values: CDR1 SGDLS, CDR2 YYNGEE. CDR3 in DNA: TGTGCCAGCAGCGTAATGGGAGATAATTCACCCCTCCACTTT. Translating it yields CASSVMGDNSPLHF.

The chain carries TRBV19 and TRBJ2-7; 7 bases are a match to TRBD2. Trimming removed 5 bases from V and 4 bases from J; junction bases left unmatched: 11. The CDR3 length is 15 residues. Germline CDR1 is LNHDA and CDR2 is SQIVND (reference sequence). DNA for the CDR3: TGTGCCAGTAGTTCCAGGGAGGGACGTTATTACGAGCAGTACTTC. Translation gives CASSSREGRYYEQYF.

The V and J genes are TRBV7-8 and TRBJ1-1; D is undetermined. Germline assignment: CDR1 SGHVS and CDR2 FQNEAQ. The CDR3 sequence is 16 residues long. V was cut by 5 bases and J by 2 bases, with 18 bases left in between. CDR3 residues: CASSIASNLANTEAFF. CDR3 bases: TGTGCCAGCAGCATCGCCAGTAATTTAGCCAACACTGAAGCTTTCTTT.

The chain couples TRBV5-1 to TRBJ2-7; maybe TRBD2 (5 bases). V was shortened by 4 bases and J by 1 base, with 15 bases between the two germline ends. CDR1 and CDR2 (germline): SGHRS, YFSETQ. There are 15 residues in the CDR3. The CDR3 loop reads CASSPDSTWSYEQYF. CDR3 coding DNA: TGCGCCAGCAGCCCGGACTCGACTTGGTCCTACGAGCAGTACTTC. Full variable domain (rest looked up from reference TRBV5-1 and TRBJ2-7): KAGVTQTPRYLIKTRGQQVTLSCSPISGHRSVSWYQQTPGQGLQFLFEYFSETQRNKGNFPGRFSGRQFSNSRSEMNVSTLELGDSALYLCASSPDSTWSYEQYFGPGTRLTVT.